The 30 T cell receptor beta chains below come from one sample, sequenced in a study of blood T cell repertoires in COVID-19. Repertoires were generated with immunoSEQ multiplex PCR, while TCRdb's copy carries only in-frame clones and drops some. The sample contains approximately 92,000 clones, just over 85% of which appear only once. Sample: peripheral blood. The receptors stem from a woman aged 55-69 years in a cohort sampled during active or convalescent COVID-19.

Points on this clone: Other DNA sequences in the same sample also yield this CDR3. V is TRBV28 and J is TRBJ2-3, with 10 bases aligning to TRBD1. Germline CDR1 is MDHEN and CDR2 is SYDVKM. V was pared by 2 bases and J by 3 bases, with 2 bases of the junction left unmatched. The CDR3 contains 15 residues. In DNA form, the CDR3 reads TGTGCCAGCAGTTTACCGGGACAGGGGACAGATACGCAGTATTTT. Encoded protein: CASSLPGQGTDTQYF.

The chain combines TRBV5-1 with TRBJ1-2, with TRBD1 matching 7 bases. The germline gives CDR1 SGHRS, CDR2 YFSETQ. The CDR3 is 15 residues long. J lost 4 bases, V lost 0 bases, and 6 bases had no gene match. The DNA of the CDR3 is TGCGCCAGCAGCTTGGTCCCGGGACAGACCTATGGCTACACCTTC. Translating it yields CASSLVPGQTYGYTF. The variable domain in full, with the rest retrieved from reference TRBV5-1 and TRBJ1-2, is KAGVTQTPRYLIKTRGQQVTLSCSPISGHRSVSWYQQTPGQGLQFLFEYFSETQRNKGNFPGRFSGRQFSNSRSEMNVSTLELGDSALYLCASSLVPGQTYGYTFGSGTRLTVV.

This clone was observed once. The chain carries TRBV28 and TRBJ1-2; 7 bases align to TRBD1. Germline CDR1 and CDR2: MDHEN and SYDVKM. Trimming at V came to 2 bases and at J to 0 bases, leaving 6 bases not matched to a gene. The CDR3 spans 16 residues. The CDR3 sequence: CASSLGGQLANYGYTF. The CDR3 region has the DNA TGTGCCAGCAGTTTAGGGGGACAGTTAGCTAACTATGGCTACACCTTC.

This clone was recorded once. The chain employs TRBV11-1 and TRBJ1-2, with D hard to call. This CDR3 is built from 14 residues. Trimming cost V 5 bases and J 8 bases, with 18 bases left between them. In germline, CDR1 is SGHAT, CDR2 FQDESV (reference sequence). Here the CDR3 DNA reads TGTGCCAGCAGCACCCGATTAGACATTCGCGGCTACACCTTC. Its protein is CASSTRLDIRGYTF.

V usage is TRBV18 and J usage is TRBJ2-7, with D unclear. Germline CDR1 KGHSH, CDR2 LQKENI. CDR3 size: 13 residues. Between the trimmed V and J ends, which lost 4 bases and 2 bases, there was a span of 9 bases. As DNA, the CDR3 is TGTGCCAGCTCACGGAAGGAGCCCTACGAGCAGTACTTC. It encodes CASSRKEPYEQYF.

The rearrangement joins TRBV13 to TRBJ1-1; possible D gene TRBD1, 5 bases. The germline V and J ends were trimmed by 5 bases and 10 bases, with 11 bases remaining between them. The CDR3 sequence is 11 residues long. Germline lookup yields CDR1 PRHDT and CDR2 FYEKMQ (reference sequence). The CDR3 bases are TGTGCCAGCAGCAGGACCGGGGGAGCTTTCTTT. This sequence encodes CASSRTGGAFF.

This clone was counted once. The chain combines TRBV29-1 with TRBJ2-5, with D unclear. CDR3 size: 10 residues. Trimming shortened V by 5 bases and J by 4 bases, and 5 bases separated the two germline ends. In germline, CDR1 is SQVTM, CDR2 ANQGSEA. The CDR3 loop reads CSVRSETQYF. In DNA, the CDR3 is TGCAGCGTTCGGTCAGAGACCCAGTACTTC.

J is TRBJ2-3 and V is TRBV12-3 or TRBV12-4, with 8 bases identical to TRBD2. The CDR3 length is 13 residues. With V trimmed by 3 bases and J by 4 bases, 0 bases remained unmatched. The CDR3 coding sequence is TGTGCCAGCAGTTTGACTAGCGCAGATACGCAGTATTTT. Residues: CASSLTSADTQYF.

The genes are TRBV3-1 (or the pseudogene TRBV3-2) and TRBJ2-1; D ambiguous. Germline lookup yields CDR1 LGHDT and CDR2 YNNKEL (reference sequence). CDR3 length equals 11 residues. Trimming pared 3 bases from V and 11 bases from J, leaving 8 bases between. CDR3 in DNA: TGTGCCAGCAGCCACAACATAAAGCAGTTCTTC. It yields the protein CASSHNIKQFF.

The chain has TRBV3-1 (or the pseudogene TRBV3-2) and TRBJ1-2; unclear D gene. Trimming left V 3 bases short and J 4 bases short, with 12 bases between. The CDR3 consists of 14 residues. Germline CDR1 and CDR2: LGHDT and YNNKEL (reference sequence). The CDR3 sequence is CASSQGIAGYGYTF. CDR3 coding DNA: TGTGCCAGCAGCCAGGGTATAGCCGGCTATGGCTACACCTTC.

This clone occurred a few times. In nucleotides, the CDR3 is TGCGCCAGCAGCCAAGATTGGGGTCCGGGGAAAGGCTACACCTTC. Its translation is CASSQDWGPGKGYTF. The rearrangement uses TRBV4-1 and TRBJ1-2, with no clear D. There are 15 residues in the CDR3. The germline CDR1 and CDR2 sequences are MGHRA and YSYEKL. The V end was cut by 0 bases, the J end by 8 bases, with 16 bases between.

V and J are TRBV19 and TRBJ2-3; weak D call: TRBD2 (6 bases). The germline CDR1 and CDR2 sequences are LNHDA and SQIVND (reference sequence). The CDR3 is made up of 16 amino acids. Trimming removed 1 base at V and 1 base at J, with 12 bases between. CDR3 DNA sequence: TGTGCCAGTAGTATAGGACGACTAGGAGGCACAGATACGCAGTATTTT. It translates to CASSIGRLGGTDTQYF.

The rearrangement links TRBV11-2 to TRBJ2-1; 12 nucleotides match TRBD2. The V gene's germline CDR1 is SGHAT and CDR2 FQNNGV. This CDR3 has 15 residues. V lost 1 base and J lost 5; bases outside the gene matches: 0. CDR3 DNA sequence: TGTGCCAGCAGCTTAGGACTAGCGGGGGACAATGAGCAGTTCTTC. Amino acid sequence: CASSLGLAGDNEQFF.

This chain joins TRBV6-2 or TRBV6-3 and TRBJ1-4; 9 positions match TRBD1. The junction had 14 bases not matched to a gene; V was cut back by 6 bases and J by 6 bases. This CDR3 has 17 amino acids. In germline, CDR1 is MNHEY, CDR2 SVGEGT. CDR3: CASSSGTGLDRDEKLFF. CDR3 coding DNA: TGTGCCAGCAGCTCCGGGACAGGGTTGGACCGGGATGAAAAACTGTTTTTT.

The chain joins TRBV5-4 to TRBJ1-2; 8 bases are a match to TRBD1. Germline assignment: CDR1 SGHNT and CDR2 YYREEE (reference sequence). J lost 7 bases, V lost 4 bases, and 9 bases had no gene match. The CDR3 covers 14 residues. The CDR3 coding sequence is TGTGCCAGCAGCCAACCTAACCAGGGGGCTGGCTACACCTTC. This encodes CASSQPNQGAGYTF.

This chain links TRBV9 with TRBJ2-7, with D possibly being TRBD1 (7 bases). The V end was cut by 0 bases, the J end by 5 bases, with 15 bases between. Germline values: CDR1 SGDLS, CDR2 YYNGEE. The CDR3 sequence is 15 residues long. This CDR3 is CASSVGQGGMHEQYF. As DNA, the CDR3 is TGTGCCAGCAGCGTAGGTCAGGGGGGCATGCACGAGCAGTACTTC.

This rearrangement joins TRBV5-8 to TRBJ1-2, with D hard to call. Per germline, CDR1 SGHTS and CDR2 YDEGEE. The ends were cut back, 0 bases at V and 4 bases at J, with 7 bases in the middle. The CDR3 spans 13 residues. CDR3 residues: CASSLGEIYGYTF. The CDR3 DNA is TGTGCCAGCAGCTTGGGAGAAATCTATGGCTACACCTTC.

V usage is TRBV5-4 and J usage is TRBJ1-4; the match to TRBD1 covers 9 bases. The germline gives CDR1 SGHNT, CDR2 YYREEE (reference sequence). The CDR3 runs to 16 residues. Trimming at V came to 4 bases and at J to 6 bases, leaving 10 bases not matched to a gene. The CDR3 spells CASSRSTGGLDEKLFF. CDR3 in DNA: TGTGCCAGCAGCCGATCGACAGGGGGGTTGGATGAAAAACTGTTTTTT.

Here the CDR3 reads CASSFGQSNEKLFF. The CDR3 DNA reads TGTGCCAGCAGTTTTGGCCAGTCCAATGAAAAACTGTTTTTT. V is TRBV27 and J is TRBJ1-4; D not certain. This CDR3 spans 14 amino acids. The V end lost 3 bases, the J end lost 5 bases, and 10 bases lay between the germline ends. In germline, CDR1 is MNHEY, CDR2 SMNVEV (reference sequence).

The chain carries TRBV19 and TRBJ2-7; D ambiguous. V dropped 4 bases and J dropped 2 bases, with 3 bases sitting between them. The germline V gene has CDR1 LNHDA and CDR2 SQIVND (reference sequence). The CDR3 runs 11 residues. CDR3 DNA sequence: TGTGCCAGTAGTACGGCCTACGAGCAGTACTTC. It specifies CASSTAYEQYF.

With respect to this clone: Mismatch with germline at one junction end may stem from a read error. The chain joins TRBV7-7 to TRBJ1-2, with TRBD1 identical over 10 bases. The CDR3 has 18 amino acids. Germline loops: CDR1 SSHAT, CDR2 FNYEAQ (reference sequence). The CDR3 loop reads CASSLDRDRGSWDYGYTF. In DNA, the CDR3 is TGTGCTAGCAGCTTAGACCGGGACAGGGGCTCTTGGGACTATGGCTACACCTTC.

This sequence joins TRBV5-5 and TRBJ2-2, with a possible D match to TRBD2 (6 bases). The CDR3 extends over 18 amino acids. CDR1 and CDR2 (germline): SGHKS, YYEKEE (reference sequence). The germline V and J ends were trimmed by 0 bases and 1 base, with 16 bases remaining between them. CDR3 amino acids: CASSLALRGRENTGELFF. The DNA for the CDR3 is TGTGCCAGCAGCTTGGCTTTGCGGGGAAGGGAGAACACCGGGGAGCTGTTTTTT. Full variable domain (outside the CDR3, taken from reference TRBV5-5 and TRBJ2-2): DAGVTQSPTHLIKTRGQQVTLRCSPISGHKSVSWYQQVLGQGPQFIFQYYEKEERGRGNFPDRFSARQFPNYSSELNVNALLLGDSALYLCASSLALRGRENTGELFFGEGSRLTVL.

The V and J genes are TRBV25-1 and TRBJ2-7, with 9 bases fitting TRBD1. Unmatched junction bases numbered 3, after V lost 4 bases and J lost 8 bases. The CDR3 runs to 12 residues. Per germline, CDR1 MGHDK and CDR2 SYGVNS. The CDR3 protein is CASSGGTGKQYF. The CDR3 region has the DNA TGTGCCAGCAGTGGAGGGACAGGGAAGCAGTACTTC.

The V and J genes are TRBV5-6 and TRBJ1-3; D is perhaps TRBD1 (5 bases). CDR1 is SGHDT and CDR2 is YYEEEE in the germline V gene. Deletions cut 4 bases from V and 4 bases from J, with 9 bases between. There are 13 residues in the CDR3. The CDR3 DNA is TGTGCCAGCAGCACAGGACGGGGAAACACCATATATTTT. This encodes CASSTGRGNTIYF.

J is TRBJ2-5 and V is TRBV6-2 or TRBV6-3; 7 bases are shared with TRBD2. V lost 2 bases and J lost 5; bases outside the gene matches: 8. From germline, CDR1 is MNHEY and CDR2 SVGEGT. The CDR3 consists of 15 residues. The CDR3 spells CASSYAAGTGETQYF. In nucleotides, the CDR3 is TGTGCCAGCAGTTACGCAGCGGGGACTGGGGAGACCCAGTACTTC.

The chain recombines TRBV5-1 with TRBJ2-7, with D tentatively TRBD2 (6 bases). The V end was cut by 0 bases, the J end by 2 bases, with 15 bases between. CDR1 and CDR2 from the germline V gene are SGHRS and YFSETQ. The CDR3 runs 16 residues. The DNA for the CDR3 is TGCGCCAGCAGCTTGGCCGAGGTTGGGGGGACCTACGAGCAGTACTTC. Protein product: CASSLAEVGGTYEQYF.

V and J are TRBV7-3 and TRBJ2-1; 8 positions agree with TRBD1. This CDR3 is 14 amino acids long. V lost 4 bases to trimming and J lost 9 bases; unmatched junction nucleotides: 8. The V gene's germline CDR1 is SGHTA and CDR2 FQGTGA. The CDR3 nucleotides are TGTGCCAGCAGCTCCCGACAGGGGTCTGGTGAGCAGTTCTTC. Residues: CASSSRQGSGEQFF.

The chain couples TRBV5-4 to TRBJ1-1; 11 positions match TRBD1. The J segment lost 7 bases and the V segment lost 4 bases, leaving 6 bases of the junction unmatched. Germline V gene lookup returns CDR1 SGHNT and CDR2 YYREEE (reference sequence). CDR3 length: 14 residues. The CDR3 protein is CASSNRTGGLEAFF. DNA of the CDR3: TGTGCCAGCAGCAACCGGACAGGGGGCCTTGAAGCTTTCTTT.

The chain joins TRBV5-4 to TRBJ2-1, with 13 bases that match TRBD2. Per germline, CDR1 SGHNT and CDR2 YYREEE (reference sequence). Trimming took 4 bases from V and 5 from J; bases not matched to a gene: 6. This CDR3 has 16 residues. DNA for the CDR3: TGTGCCAGCAGCATAGGGACTAGCGGGAATCACAATGAGCAGTTCTTC. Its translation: CASSIGTSGNHNEQFF.

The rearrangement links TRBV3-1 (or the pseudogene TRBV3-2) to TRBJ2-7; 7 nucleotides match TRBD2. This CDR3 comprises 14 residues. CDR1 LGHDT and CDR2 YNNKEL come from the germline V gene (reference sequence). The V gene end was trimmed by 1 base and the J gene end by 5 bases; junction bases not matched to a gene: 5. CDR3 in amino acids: CASSQVQTSDEQYF. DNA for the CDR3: TGTGCCAGCAGCCAAGTTCAAACTAGCGACGAGCAGTACTTC.